This T cell receptor (beta chain) is from a study of T cell repertoires in cytomegalovirus infection. On the study more broadly: CMV infection plus the matching HLA type was flagged by public TCR beta signatures.

Germline V gene lookup returns CDR1 MDHEN and CDR2 SYDVKM. Trimming took 1 base from V and 4 from J; bases not matched to a gene: 8. This CDR3 comprises 16 residues. Each CDR3 protein is one row after TCRdb ran MiXCR on the reads. The repertoire has approximately 730,000 distinct CDR3 sequences, 25% to 35% of them found once; the top ten carry about an eighth. A remark on this clonotype: The antigen remains unidentified.

V gene TRBV28 combines with J gene TRBJ2-3, with 7 bases lining up with TRBD2. The sequence derives from a human donor in good health (CMV status not recorded). Some clones in this sample may be carry-over from other donors' samples. Sequenced here: cultured CD8+ T cells from PBMCs, sampled from culture after CMV antigen stimulation. The CDR3 sequence: CASSLSWTRGADTQYF. CDR3 nucleotide sequence: TGTGCCAGCAGTTTATCCTGGACTCGGGGGGCAGATACGCAGTATTTT.